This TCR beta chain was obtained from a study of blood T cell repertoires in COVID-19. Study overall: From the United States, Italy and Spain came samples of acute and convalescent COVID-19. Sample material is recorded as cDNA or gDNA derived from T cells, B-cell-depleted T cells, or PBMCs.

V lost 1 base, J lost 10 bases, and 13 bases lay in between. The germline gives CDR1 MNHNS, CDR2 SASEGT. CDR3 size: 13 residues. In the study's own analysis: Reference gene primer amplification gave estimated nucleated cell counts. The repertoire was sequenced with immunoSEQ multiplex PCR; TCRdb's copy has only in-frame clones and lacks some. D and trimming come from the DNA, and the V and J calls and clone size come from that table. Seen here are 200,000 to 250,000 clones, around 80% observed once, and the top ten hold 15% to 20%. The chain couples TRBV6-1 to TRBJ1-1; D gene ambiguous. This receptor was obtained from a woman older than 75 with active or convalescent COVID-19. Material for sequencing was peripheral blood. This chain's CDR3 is CASSEGLDEVAFF. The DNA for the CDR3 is TGTGCCAGCAGTGAAGGCCTCGACGAGGTAGCTTTCTTT.